The 4 T cell receptor beta chains reported below all come from one sample, sequenced in a study of blood T cells in healthy people across ages. A second PCR, run for roughly 6 to 11 cycles, used a sample-barcoded 5' primer plus a J-beta primer mix. TCRdb independently ran MiXCR on the 5' RACE reads; one entry per CDR3 protein. The profile shows 750,000 to 950,000 distinct CDR3 sequences, roughly 25% of them singletons. This sample also appeared in a second study, on T cells of mothers and their children.

Sample: blood. All receptors derive from a boy aged 5-17 years in good health.

The chain uses TRBV2 and TRBJ2-5; TRBD1 matches 8 bases. The CDR3 is 10 residues long. Germline V gene sequence: CDR1 SNHLY, CDR2 FYNNEI. J gave up 13 bases and V 7 bases, and 5 bases lay outside the gene matches. The CDR3 protein is CASNRGARYF. CDR3 DNA sequence: TGTGCCAGCAACAGGGGGGCCCGGTACTTC.

The chain employs TRBV7-6 and TRBJ1-4, with a tentative D call TRBD1 (5 bases). V was shortened by 5 bases and J by 7 bases, with 17 bases between the two germline ends. The CDR3 is made up of 15 amino acids. The germline V gene has CDR1 SGHVS and CDR2 FNYEAQ. CDR3 residues: CASSPQEGLGEKLFF. DNA of the CDR3: TGTGCCAGCAGCCCCCAAGAGGGGCTGGGTGAAAAACTGTTTTTT.

This clonotype came up a few times. The chain links TRBV3-1 to TRBJ2-5; D remains unclear. The CDR3 runs 12 residues. Trimming removed 2 bases from V and 1 base from J, with 2 bases in between. Looked up from germline, CDR1 is LGHDT and CDR2 is YNNKEL (reference sequence). CDR3 sequence (DNA): TGTGCCAGCAGCCAAATCCAAGAGACCCAGTACTTC. This encodes CASSQIQETQYF.

This clonotype appeared a few times. The rearrangement joins TRBV28 to TRBJ2-1; TRBD2 matches 11 bases. The J segment lost 5 bases and the V segment lost 2 bases, leaving 5 bases of the junction unmatched. Germline values: CDR1 MDHEN, CDR2 SYDVKM. The length of the CDR3 is 16 residues. For the CDR3, the DNA is TGTGCCAGCAGTTTACAGGGTAGCGGGGGGGACAATGAGCAGTTCTTC. Translated: CASSLQGSGGDNEQFF.